The entry below describes one T cell receptor beta chain. Antigen unknown. This specimen belongs to a study of T cells after yellow fever vaccination. Findings and caveats of the study: At around 95% for CD4 and around 91% for CD8, most primary-vaccination clones showed up again after the booster.

Researchers made TCR cDNA using 5'RACE template switching, and this step added a universal primer site and UMIs. A single record per CDR3 protein comes from TCRdb applying MiXCR to the 5' RACE reads. The sample holds over 300,000 distinct CDR3 sequences; around 3.9% are singletons and the top ten take around 22%. Trimming shortened V by 8 bases and J by 3 bases, and 19 bases separated the two germline ends. CDR1 and CDR2 from the germline V gene are SNHLY and FYNNEI. The CDR3 has 15 residues. The sample in question was PBMCs, obtained on the day of the yellow fever booster vaccination. V and J are TRBV2 and TRBJ1-1, with D unclear. The sequence derives from a man younger than 35 who received the YFV17D yellow fever vaccine. This CDR3 is CASPKARAPHTEAFF. The DNA for the CDR3 is TGTGCCAGCCCGAAGGCTAGGGCACCACACACTGAAGCTTTCTTT.